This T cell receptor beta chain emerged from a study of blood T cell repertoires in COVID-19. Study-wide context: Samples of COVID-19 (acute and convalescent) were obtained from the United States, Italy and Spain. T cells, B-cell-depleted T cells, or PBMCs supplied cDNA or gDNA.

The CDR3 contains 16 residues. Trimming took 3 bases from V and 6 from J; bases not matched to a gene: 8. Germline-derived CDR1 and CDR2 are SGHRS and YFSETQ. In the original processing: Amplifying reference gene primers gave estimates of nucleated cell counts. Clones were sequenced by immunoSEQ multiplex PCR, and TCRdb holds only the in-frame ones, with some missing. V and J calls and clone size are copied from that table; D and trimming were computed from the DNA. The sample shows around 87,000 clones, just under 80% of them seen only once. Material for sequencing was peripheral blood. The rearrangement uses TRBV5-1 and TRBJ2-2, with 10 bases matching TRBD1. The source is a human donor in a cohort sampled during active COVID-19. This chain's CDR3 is CASSSAGQGESGELFF. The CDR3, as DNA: TGCGCCAGCAGCTCCGCTGGACAGGGGGAATCCGGGGAGCTGTTTTTT. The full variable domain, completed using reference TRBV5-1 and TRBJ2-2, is KAGVTQTPRYLIKTRGQQVTLSCSPISGHRSVSWYQQTPGQGLQFLFEYFSETQRNKGNFPGRFSGRQFSNSRSEMNVSTLELGDSALYLCASSSAGQGESGELFFGEGSRLTVL.